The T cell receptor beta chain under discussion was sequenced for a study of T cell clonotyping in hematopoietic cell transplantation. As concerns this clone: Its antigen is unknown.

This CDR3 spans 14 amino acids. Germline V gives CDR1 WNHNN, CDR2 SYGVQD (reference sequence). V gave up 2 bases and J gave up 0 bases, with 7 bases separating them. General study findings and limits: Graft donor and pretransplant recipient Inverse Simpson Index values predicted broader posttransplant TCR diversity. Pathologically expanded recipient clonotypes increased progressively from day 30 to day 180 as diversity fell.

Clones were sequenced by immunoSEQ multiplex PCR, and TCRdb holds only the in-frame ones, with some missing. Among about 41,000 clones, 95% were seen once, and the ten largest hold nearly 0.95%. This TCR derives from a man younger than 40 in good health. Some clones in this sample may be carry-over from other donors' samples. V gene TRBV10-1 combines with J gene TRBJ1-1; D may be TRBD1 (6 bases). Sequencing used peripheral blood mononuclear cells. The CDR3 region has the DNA TGCGCCAGCAGTGAGCAGGGGTTGAACACTGAAGCTTTCTTT. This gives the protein CASSEQGLNTEAFF.